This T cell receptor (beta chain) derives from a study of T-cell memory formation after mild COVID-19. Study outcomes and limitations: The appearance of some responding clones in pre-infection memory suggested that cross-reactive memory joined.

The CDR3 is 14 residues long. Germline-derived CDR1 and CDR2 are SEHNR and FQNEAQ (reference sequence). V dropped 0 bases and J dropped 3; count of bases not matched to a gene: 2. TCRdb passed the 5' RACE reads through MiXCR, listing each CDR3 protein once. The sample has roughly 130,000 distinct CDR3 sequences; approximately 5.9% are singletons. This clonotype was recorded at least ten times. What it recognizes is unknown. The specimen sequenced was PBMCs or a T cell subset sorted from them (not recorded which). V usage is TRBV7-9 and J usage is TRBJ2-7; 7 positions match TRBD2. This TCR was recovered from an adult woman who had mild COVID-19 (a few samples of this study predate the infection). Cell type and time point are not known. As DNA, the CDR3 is TGTGCCAGCAGCTTAGCGGGGGGGATCTACGAGCAGTACTTC. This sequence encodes CASSLAGGIYEQYF.